The clone carrying this T cell receptor (beta chain) has at least ten counts. The target antigen is unknown. The sample comes from a study of T cells in Graves' hyperthyroidism and ophthalmopathy. Across the whole study: Peripheral blood sampling occurred at initial diagnosis, before any treatment.

Trimming cost V 5 bases and J 5 bases; bases outside gene matches: 20. Germline loops: CDR1 SGHAT, CDR2 FQNNGV. The CDR3 runs 18 residues. Overall study findings and caveats: Most clonotypes expanded in the thyroid (above 0.001) were also present in blood. Onset of ophthalmopathy came a median about 6.5 months after the model predicted it.

Fresh peripheral blood, about 9.9 ml, yielded the PBMCs. What was amplified from RNA transcripts were TCR beta CDR3 regions. Researchers ran a first-round RT-PCR on the TCR CDR3 using the HTBI primer set. TCRdb reanalysed the multiplex PCR reads using MiXCR and keeps one entry per CDR3 protein. The data hold 500,000 to 650,000 distinct CDR3 sequences, with 17% observed a single time. The chain is built from TRBV11-2 and TRBJ2-5, with 7 bases lining up with TRBD2. This receptor was obtained from a woman aged 18-30 years with Graves' ophthalmopathy. Sample: blood. The DNA of the CDR3 is TGTGCCAGCAGCCCACCTTCAGCGCGGGAGCGATGGACCGAGACCCAGTACTTC. Its protein is CASSPPSARERWTETQYF.